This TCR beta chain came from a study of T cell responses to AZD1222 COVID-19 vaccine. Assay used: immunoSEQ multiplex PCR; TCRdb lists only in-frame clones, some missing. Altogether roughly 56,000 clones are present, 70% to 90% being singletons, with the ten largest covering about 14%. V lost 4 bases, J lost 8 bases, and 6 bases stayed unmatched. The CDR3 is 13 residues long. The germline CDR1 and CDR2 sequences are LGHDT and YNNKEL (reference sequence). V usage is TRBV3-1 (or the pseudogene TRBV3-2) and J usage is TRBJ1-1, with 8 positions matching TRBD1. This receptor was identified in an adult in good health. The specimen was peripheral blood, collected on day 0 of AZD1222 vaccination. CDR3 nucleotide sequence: TGTGCCAGCAGCCTCCGGACAGGGCGGGAAGCTTTCTTT. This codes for CASSLRTGREAFF.